This record covers a single T cell receptor (beta chain). This clonotype came up a few times. It has no known antigen specificity. A much more abundant neighbour one base away suggests this may be a read error. The data originate from a study of neurological immune-mediated disorders (dated by TCRdb to between 2018 and 2021). As for the study more broadly: Among the roughly 35 multiple sclerosis patients, relapsing-remitting MS accounted for about 31 and secondary progressive MS accounted for 3. Using UMI-based sequencing, the study compared peripheral blood TCR-beta repertoires from patients with HTLV-I-associated myelopathy (HAM/TSP), patients with multiple sclerosis, and healthy controls. Longitudinal samples, technical triplicates and paired sorted CD4+ and CD8+ T-cell subsets, alongside PBMC samples, were included among the approximately 110 TCR-beta libraries. Of the approximately 66 subjects in the cohort, around 15 were HAM/TSP patients, about 34 were multiple sclerosis patients, and around 20 were healthy controls. General findings and caveats noted by the study authors: No identical CDR3 amino acid sequences were shared among expanded clones across subjects, suggesting private TCR-beta repertoires in all groups. In a phylogenetic analysis, the repertoires of 18 out of 34 MS patients fell into a single cluster of related CDR3 sequences, pointing to a possible signature at the repertoire level. The MS cluster was not associated with any clinical or MRI features, and the authors stated that larger cohorts are needed. TCR clonal expansion was highest in HAM/TSP patients and lowest in MS patients, with MS patients falling below even healthy controls.

For unsorted PBMC libraries, 2 million PBMCs were used after storage in RNAlater at -80 degrees C until RNA extraction. The multiple sclerosis patients were enrolled in a US clinical protocol that evaluated disease progression with magnetic resonance imaging. Peripheral blood was subjected to Ficoll-Hypaque density gradient centrifugation to isolate PBMCs, which were then cryopreserved in liquid nitrogen. To synthesize cDNA, template-switch 5'RACE was performed with a primer carrying a 10-nucleotide random unique molecular identifier so that each TCR transcript was tagged. Each sequencing run produced over 180 million TCR-beta sequences covering 15-18 subjects. The RNeasy kit was used to extract total RNA. Using the KAPA Real-time Library Amplification kit, TCR-beta VDJ regions were amplified with primers for the TCR constant region and the 5'RACE anchor. Sample indexes and Illumina adaptors were added in a first PCR, after which library yield was increased in a second PCR. After Ampure bead purification, the roughly 650 bp TCR product was size-selected on a 2% E-gel SizeSelection system. Library quality was checked on a Bioanalyzer, concentration was measured with Qubit, and libraries were quantified with the Kapa Library Quantification kit before pooling. Libraries were sequenced paired-end 2 x 150 bp on an Illumina HiSeq 2500. To increase sequence diversity, roughly 24-31% phiX was spiked into each library pool. The paper's processing steps were these. The quality-filtered reads were processed with the UMI-based MiGEC pipeline, whose error correction step removed more than 85% of the raw TCR sequences. VDJ genes were aligned to IMGT germline references, and each clonotype was defined by a unique CDR3 amino acid sequence together with V-J genes. Clonal expansion, Shannon diversity and CDR3 relatedness were evaluated with VDJtools (CalcPairwiseDistances, ClusterSamples), while phylogenetic trees were built in CLCbio workbench. Expanded clones were defined as having at least 8 unique UMIs, based on coefficient-of-variation modelling across technical triplicates. The raw public reads went through TCRdb reprocessing: fastp at Q25, MiXCR clone calling, in-frame beta chains kept. Each entry merges the rows of one CDR3 protein and shows their most common DNA and genes. TCRdb, not the authors, supplied the V and J calls. For this sample the table gives some 95,000 distinct CDR3 sequences, of which roughly 4% were detected only once. 5.5% to 6.5% of the sample is taken by the ten largest.

Including the terminal cysteine and phenylalanine, the CDR3 comprises 15 residues. The read is trimmed to its CDR3 DNA, 45 bases read in frame from base 1. The germline V gene (reference sequence) specifies SEHNR as CDR1 and FQNEAQ as CDR2. Trimming leaves V shorter by 5 bases and J shorter by 5 bases, with the junction holding 11 bases beyond the gene matches. This receptor chain uses TRBV7-9 and TRBJ1-1; 7 central nucleotides agree with TRBD1. The specimen was PBMCs. This TCR came from a woman aged 18-35 years with multiple sclerosis. The DNA is TGTGCCAGCAGCCACCCGAGGGCAGGGGGAACTGAAGCTTTCTTT. The resulting protein is CASSHPRAGGTEAFF. Full variable domain (CDR3 extended with the reference TRBV7-9 and TRBJ1-1 proteins): DTGVSQNPRHKITKRGQNVTFRCDPISEHNRLYWYRQTLGQGPEFLTYFQNEAQLEKSRLLSDRFSAERPKGSFSTLEIQRTEQGDSAMYLCASSHPRAGGTEAFFGQGTRLTVV.